This TCR beta chain originates from a study of cytomegalovirus exposure and HLA in healthy donors. Primers included in the PCR were 60 Vbeta and 13 Jbeta primers. Authors' methods: Later work found around 72 million unique TCR beta chains, with roughly 11 million shared. Assay: immunoSEQ multiplex PCR; the TCRdb copy retains only in-frame clones and omits some. V and J calls and clone size come straight from that table; D and trimming were deduced from the DNA. The table shows around 140,000 clones, with roughly 80% occurring only once. The CDR3 runs to 13 residues. V was trimmed by 4 bases and J by 3 bases, leaving 9 bases between them. Germline CDR1 reads SGHTA; CDR2 reads FQGNSA. In the case of this clone: What it recognizes is unknown.

Broader study findings: In all likelihood, a cluster of highly shared sequence variants was a sequencing artifact. An analysis that was carried out later associated 15,000 to 20,000 TCR beta sequences with HLA alleles at 0.05 false discovery rate. A later analysis reportedly identified an Asian-associated ancestry cluster as carrying fewer N-insertions than the approximately 710-donor mean.

Specimen: PBMCs. V is TRBV7-2 and J is TRBJ1-2; D uncertain. The sequence came from a woman between 45 and 65 years old in good health and CMV-seropositive. CDR3 residues: CASSSSGDYGYTF. CDR3 nucleotide sequence: TGTGCCAGCAGCTCTTCAGGTGACTATGGCTACACCTTC. The full variable domain, completed using reference TRBV7-2 and TRBJ1-2, is GAGVSQSPSNKVTEKGKDVELRCDPISGHTALYWYRQSLGQGLEFLIYFQGNSAPDKSGLPSDRFSAERTGGSVSTLTIQRTQQEDSAVYLCASSSSGDYGYTFGSGTRLTVV.